This is a list of T cell receptor beta chains from one sample in a study of CD8 T cells in ankylosing spondylitis. Via MiXCR, TCRdb re-called the 5' RACE reads, giving one row per CDR3 protein. The top ten hold around 10% of the sample, which has under 400,000 distinct CDR3 sequences, around 10% seen once. Source material: blood, either unsorted or a sorted T cell fraction (not recorded which). The origin of the receptors is a female donor with ankylosing spondylitis or in good health (not recorded which). Both conserved end residues are part of each CDR3.

j_gene	v_gene	CDR3aa
TRBJ1-6	TRBV27	CASSMTGDFGNSPLHF
TRBJ2-7	TRBV12-3/TRBV12-4	CASSPSGSSYEQYF
TRBJ2-3	TRBV7-9	CASSPQAGGPDTQYF
TRBJ2-3	TRBV5-1	CASSFSPSLGTGADTQYF
TRBJ2-1	TRBV12-3/TRBV12-4	CASNPSGTYNEQFF
TRBJ2-7	TRBV25-1	CASSAPPGTHRYYEQYF
TRBJ1-5	TRBV27	CASSWGQGAKPQHF
TRBJ2-1	TRBV18	CASSPLSLNEQFF
TRBJ2-7	TRBV5-1	CASSFVPYEQYF
TRBJ2-3	TRBV18	CASSPGGTSDTQYF
TRBJ2-7	TRBV5-1	CASSFSGLASDEQYF
TRBJ1-1	TRBV11-2	CASSLGPGGGTEAFF
TRBJ1-1	TRBV5-1	CASSLIGGGAPYTEAFF
TRBJ2-3	TRBV29-1	CSVDIDTQYF
TRBJ1-1	TRBV12-3/TRBV12-4	CASRLSSGSTEAFF
TRBJ1-1	TRBV27	CASSLSTGLRGAFF
TRBJ2-1	TRBV6-5	CASSSQWASFF